This T cell receptor beta chain came from a study of neoadjuvant anti-PD-1 for oral cavity cancer. Assay used: immunoSEQ multiplex PCR; TCRdb lists only in-frame clones, some missing. The table includes some 13,000 clones, about 70% detected once. V lost 5 bases and J lost 0, with 11 bases in between. The CDR3 loop spans 15 amino acids. Germline V gene sequence: CDR1 MGHDK, CDR2 SYGVNS. This clone has just one count. Noted time point: after neoadjuvant nivolumab, at surgical resection. The sequenced sample was PBMCs, obtained after nivolumab (anti-PD-1) treatment. This receptor was obtained from a person between 35 and 79 years old with oral cavity squamous cell carcinoma. The genes are TRBV25-1 and TRBJ1-3; D is unresolved. DNA of the CDR3: TGTGCCAGCAGTACCTACCGGCCCTCTGGAAACACCATATATTTT. Protein: CASSTYRPSGNTIYF.